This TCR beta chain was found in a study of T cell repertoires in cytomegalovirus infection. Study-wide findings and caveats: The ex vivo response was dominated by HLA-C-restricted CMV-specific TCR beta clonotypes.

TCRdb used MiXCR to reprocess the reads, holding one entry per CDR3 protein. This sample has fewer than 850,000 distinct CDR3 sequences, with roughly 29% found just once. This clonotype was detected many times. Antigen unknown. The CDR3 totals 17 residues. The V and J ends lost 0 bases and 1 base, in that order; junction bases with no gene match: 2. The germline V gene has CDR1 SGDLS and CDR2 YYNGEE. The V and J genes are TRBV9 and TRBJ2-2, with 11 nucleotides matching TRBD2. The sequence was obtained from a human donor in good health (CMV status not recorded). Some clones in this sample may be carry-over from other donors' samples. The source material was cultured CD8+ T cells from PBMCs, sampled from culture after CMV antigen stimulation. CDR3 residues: CASSVGLAGGNTGELFF. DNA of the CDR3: TGTGCCAGCAGCGTAGGGCTAGCGGGGGGGAACACCGGGGAGCTGTTTTTT.